This TCR beta chain emerged from a study of Tregs in tolerant kidney transplant recipients (dated by TCRdb to about 2019). Study-wide context: The transplants used related donors with nonmyeloablative bone marrow transplantation, and mixed chimerism in the human trials was transient. The study used TCRbeta sequencing to identify donor-specific regulatory T cells before combined kidney and bone marrow transplantation, then tracked those cells after transplant.

Notes on this clone: There is no known antigen for this receptor. The read ends 3 residues before the CDR3 terminus; that terminus is restored from the germline J gene.

For TCRbeta CDR3 sequencing, genomic DNA from the sorted cells was extracted using the QIAGEN DNeasy Blood and Tissue Kit. High-throughput TCRbeta CDR3 sequencing, including PCR amplification with bias correction and internal controls, was performed commercially through immunoSEQ. As for the authors' bioinformatics: A unique productive TCRbeta sequence was defined by the CDR3 nucleotide sequence when primers matched, and otherwise by the CDR3 amino acid sequence together with the Vbeta and Jbeta genes. Sorting error was corrected by removing sequences shared between sorted populations at a frequency ratio of 2:1 or less, and the remaining shared sequences were assigned to the higher population. A sequence counted as donor-reactive if, in CFSE-low cells, the sequence had a frequency of at least 0.01% and was expanded at least 5-fold compared with unstimulated cells. Repertoire divergence was quantified by Jensen-Shannon divergence using the top 100 TCRbeta sequences ranked by frequency. When a sample had multiple sequencing runs, each run was corrected for sorting error separately and the runs were then pooled. TCRdb provides this immuneACCESS table in a form limited to in-frame rearrangements. Some clones are lacking; in checked studies, under half of them reflect an unresolved V gene, and why the rest are absent is not known. The V and J calls and clone size were taken over from that table, and D and trimming were inferred from the DNA. The sample's clone listing holds under 40,000 clones. The ten biggest clones cover over 13% of the sample.

This specimen's time point label, per the study, means: blood sample drawn before combined kidney and bone marrow transplant. Unstimulated Tregs (CD4+CD25+CD127-), CD4+ non-Tregs (CD4+CD25-), CD4 and CD8 cells were FACS-sorted from thawed PBMCs. Patients were several combined kidney and bone marrow transplant recipients from the ITN036ST trial, and only these trial subjects had samples available. Healthy control blood was processed by Ficoll density gradient to PBMCs and cryopreserved; patient PBMCs were collected before and after transplant. Trimming takes 1 base from V and 0 bases from J, and the germline ends sit 6 bases apart. The CDR3 goes from the cysteine to the phenylalanine over 14 residues. The DNA shown is the part of the CDR3 that was read: 33 bases, in frame from base 1. According to the germline V gene (reference sequence), CDR1 reads PRHDT and CDR2 reads FYEKMQ. Results and caveats for the whole study, not just this receptor: Expanding Tregs with activated donor B cells appeared to identify the most biologically relevant and donor-specific TCRbeta repertoire. Donor-specific Treg expansion exceeded global Treg expansion in tolerant patients, suggesting antigen-driven rather than nonspecific expansion. For some patients, the PCR primers changed as time went on, which meant samples from those patients could not be compared with one another at the nucleotide level. Biological reproducibility was not directly assessed, although technical replication error appeared to be minimal. Because the study included only a small number of patients, the results must be confirmed in larger populations and under other immunosuppression protocols.

The material was CD8+ T cells from blood, obtained before the transplant. This sequence uses TRBV13 and TRBJ1-1, with TRBD1 as a weak D call on 5 bases. The receptor was derived from a human donor who received a combined kidney and bone marrow transplant. The sequenced CDR3 bases are TGTGCCAGCAGCTTAGAGGGGATGAACACTGAA. It encodes CASSLEGMNTE. The whole CDR3 reads CASSLEGMNTEAFF.